This T cell receptor beta chain comes out of a study of graft-versus-host responses after intestinal transplantation. Trimming removed 4 bases from V and 4 bases from J, with 17 bases in between. This CDR3 has 15 residues. The germline CDR1 and CDR2 sequences are SGHNT and YYREEE (reference sequence). Regarding the study as a whole: Early post-transplant declines in HvG were associated with peak levels of circulating GvH clones. Among recipient marrow samples, GvH clones were found; some appeared first in ileum or blood.

Generated by immunoSEQ multiplex PCR, the TCRdb table keeps only in-frame clones and is missing some. The sample includes about 29,000 clones, 70% to 90% of them seen just once. On this clone: The antigen is unknown.

The receptor comes from a human patient who received an intestinal transplant, so some T cells may come from the graft donor. This specimen was PBMCs, taken around 430 days after intestinal transplantation. V is TRBV5-4 and J is TRBJ1-2; possible D gene TRBD1, 6 bases. DNA of the CDR3: TGTGCCAGCAGCCCCAGGGAGGGGGTGATCTATGGCTACACCTTC. As protein: CASSPREGVIYGYTF.